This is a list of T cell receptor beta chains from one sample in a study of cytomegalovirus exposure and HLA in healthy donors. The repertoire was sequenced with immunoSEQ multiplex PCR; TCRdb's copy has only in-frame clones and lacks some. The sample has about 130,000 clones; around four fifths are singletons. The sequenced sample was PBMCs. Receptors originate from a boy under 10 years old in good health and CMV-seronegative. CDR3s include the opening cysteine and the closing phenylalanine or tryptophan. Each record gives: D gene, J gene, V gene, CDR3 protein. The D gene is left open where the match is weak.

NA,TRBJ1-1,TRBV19,CASSLGGGNTEAFF
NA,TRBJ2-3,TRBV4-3,CASSQEFRWGTSTDTQYF
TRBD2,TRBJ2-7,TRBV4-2,CASSPGTSGTPYEQYF
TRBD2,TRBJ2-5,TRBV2,CASSPLAGGNQETQYF
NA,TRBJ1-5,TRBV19,CASSMGGNNQPQHF
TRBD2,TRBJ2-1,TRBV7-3,CASSRLGSGRDDEQFF
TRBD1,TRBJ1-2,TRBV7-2,CASSHRGPDGYTF
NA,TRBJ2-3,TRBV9,CASSVGLWGPGDTQYF
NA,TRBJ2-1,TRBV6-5,CASSYAGQYNEQFF
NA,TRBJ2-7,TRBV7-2,CASSHGQSYEQYF
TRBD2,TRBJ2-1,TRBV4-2,CASSQETSGYNEQFF
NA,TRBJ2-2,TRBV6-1,CASHLRDTNTGELFF
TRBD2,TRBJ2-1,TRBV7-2,CASSFQRGAGGQFF
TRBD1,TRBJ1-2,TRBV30,CAWSRQGNYGYTF
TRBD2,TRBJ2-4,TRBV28,CASRSSGSAKNIQYF
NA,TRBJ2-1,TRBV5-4,CASSSEGSSYNEQFF
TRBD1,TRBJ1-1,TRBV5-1,CASSFGTGLTEAFF
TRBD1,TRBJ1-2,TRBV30,CAWMGQGAPGYTF
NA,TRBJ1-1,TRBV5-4,CASSSFSLPWTEAFF
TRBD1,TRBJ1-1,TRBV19,CASTRTGDPNTEAFF
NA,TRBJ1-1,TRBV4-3,CASSQEEDYTEAFF
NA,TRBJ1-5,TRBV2,CASSDGQGNQPQHF
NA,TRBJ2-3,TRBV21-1,CASRTGNTQYF